The clone carrying this TCR beta chain was counted between two and nine times. Looked up from germline, CDR1 is WSHSY and CDR2 is SAAADI. The CDR3 runs to 13 residues. Trimming cost V 8 bases and J 4 bases; bases outside gene matches: 7. As processed by the authors: Amplifying reference gene primers gave estimates of nucleated cell counts. Method: immunoSEQ multiplex PCR; TCRdb's copy keeps in-frame clones and lacks some. V, J and clone size reflect that table, while D and trimming were determined from the DNA. The sample lists approximately 88,000 clones, 75% to 80% seen once, with 6.3% in the top ten. This record comes from a study of blood T cell repertoires in COVID-19. About the research overall: The United States, Italy and Spain supplied acute and convalescent COVID-19 samples. The cDNA or gDNA used as material had been derived from T cells, B-cell-depleted T cells, or PBMCs.

In Seattle, patients joined the study during active infection and were tracked longitudinally. Sequences were obtained from peripheral blood. The chain recombines TRBV10-2 with TRBJ2-7, with TRBD2 identical over 8 bases. This clonotype was obtained from a man in his 70s with COVID-19, enrolled during active disease. The CDR3 sequence: CASEGLDNYEQYF. In DNA form, the CDR3 reads TGCGCCAGCGAGGGACTAGATAATTACGAGCAGTACTTC.